This TCR beta chain was captured by sequencing in a study of T cells in Graves' hyperthyroidism and ophthalmopathy. V lost 1 base, J lost 9 bases, and 10 bases lay in between. CDR3 length: 13 residues. The germline V gene has CDR1 PRHDT and CDR2 FYEKMQ (reference sequence). The study's findings and limits: The blood repertoire included most of the expanded thyroid clonotypes above 0.001.

The authors deemed Graves' hyperthyroidism stable absent ophthalmopathy progression within 18 months. This clonotype was seen more than once but under ten times. Its antigen is not identified. The TCR beta CDR3 regions underwent amplification using RNA transcripts as the source. HTBI primers were employed in a first-round RT-PCR of the TCR CDR3. Via MiXCR, TCRdb re-called the multiplex PCR reads, giving one row per CDR3 protein. This sample has 350,000 or so distinct CDR3 sequences, with approximately 22% found just once. Source material: blood. The TCR originated in a woman in her forties or fifties with Graves' hyperthyroidism. The rearrangement uses TRBV13 and TRBJ2-1; maybe TRBD1 (6 bases). The CDR3 DNA sequence: TGTGCCAGCAGCTTAGTGGGGGCGGGTGAGCAGTTCTTC. Translated: CASSLVGAGEQFF.